The 4 T cell receptor beta chains presented below share a single source sample, sequenced in a study of post-analysis software for immune sequencing data. These receptors have no identified antigens. Prepared libraries of TCR beta cDNA carried unique molecular identifiers. TCRdb re-called the PCR reads through MiXCR, storing one row per CDR3 protein. The table lists roughly 400,000 distinct CDR3 sequences, 39% of them singletons. Whole-study findings and limits: Four or five TRBV segments, TRBV5-6, TRBV5-1 and TRBV20-1 among them, were found more frequent in patients than controls.

Sequenced material: blood. These receptor sequences come from a girl aged 2 to 9 with multiple sclerosis.

This clonotype turned up a few times. The chain has TRBV15 and TRBJ2-1; 9 bases agree with TRBD1. CDR3 size: 16 residues. Germline V gene data show CDR1 as LNHNV and CDR2 as YYDKDF (reference sequence). Unmatched junction bases numbered 3, after V lost 1 base and J lost 2 bases. DNA for the CDR3: TGTGCCACCAGCAGAGTACGACAGGGGGCCTACAATGAGCAGTTCTTC. This sequence encodes CATSRVRQGAYNEQFF.

V and J are TRBV3-1 and TRBJ1-1; D is undetermined. Trimming left V 0 bases short and J 5 bases short, with 16 bases between. CDR1 is LGHDT and CDR2 is YNNKEL in the germline V gene (reference sequence). The CDR3 consists of 16 residues. CDR3 amino acids: CASSQDPFGVWTEAFF. The CDR3 region has the DNA TGTGCCAGCAGCCAAGACCCGTTCGGGGTGTGGACTGAAGCTTTCTTT.

The chain has TRBV6-5 and TRBJ1-1; 7 nucleotides agree with TRBD1. The CDR3 totals 15 residues. Germline values: CDR1 MNHEY, CDR2 SVGAGI. V lost 6 bases to trimming and J lost 4 bases; unmatched junction nucleotides: 11. The CDR3 region is CASRPQGSSRTEAFF. CDR3 nucleotides: TGTGCCAGCAGACCACAGGGGAGTAGTCGCACTGAAGCTTTCTTT.

The chain is built from TRBV7-9 and TRBJ1-1, with D perhaps matching TRBD1 (5 bases). Germline lookup yields CDR1 SEHNR and CDR2 FQNEAQ (reference sequence). V was cut by 1 base and J by 10 bases, with 10 bases left in between. This CDR3 has 12 amino acids. CDR3 loop: CASSLGGNGAFF. CDR3 sequence (DNA): TGTGCCAGCAGCTTAGGGGGGAACGGAGCTTTCTTT.